These T cell receptor beta chains were read from a single sample in a study of blood T cell repertoires in COVID-19. Repertoires were generated with immunoSEQ multiplex PCR, while TCRdb's copy carries only in-frame clones and drops some. The data contain under 150,000 clones, 70% to 85% of them singletons. The specimen was peripheral blood. Source of these receptors: a woman older than 75 in a cohort sampled during active or convalescent COVID-19. Both conserved end residues are part of each CDR3. D genes are given only for firm matches. Some rows mark clone size as missing; the rest say once, few, many or name a class of expanded clone.

j_call	clone_size	d_call	v_call	cdr3_aa	cdr3_nt
TRBJ1-2	NA	NA	TRBV7-9	CASSLDRGYGYTF	TGTGCCAGCAGCTTAGATAGGGGGTATGGCTACACCTTC
TRBJ1-2	NA	TRBD1	TRBV6-1	CASSERQGPLYGYTF	TGTGCCAGCAGTGAGAGACAGGGGCCCCTCTATGGCTACACCTTC
TRBJ1-1	NA	NA	TRBV5-4	CASSPKGREAFF	TGTGCCAGCAGCCCGAAGGGGAGGGAAGCTTTCTTT
TRBJ1-2	NA	TRBD1	TRBV12-3/TRBV12-4	CASRSTGGVGYTF	TGTGCCAGCAGATCGACAGGGGGAGTTGGCTACACCTTC
TRBJ1-4	NA	NA	TRBV5-1	CASSLVGKSNEKLFF	TGCGCCAGCAGCTTGGTTGGCAAATCGAATGAAAAACTGTTTTTT
TRBJ2-2	NA	TRBD1	TRBV2	CASRGDSVVGELFF	TGTGCCAGCAGAGGGGACAGCGTCGTAGGGGAGCTGTTTTTT
TRBJ1-2	NA	NA	TRBV7-9	CASSPETRNYGYTF	TGTGCCAGCAGCCCGGAGACCCGTAACTATGGCTACACCTTC
TRBJ1-6	once	NA	TRBV28	CASSKDRGANSPLHF	TGTGCCAGCAGCAAAGATCGGGGGGCCAATTCACCCCTCCACTTT
TRBJ1-1	NA	NA	TRBV12-2	CASRLRTGTTEAFF	TGTGCAAGTCGCTTACGGACAGGGACCACTGAAGCTTTCTTT
TRBJ2-7	NA	TRBD1	TRBV5-6	CASSFLGQGANEQYF	TGTGCCAGCAGCTTTTTGGGACAGGGGGCCAACGAGCAGTACTTC
TRBJ1-5	few	NA	TRBV30	CAWSHRVGNQPQHF	TGTGCCTGGAGCCACAGGGTCGGCAATCAGCCCCAGCATTTT
TRBJ1-4	NA	NA	TRBV9	CARTTWEKLFF	TGTGCCAGAACGACTTGGGAAAAACTGTTTTTT
TRBJ2-2	NA	NA	TRBV10-3	CAIREPGSSTGELFF	TGTGCCATCAGGGAACCGGGTTCTTCCACCGGGGAGCTGTTTTTT
TRBJ1-2	NA	NA	TRBV18	CASSPNQGYDYGYTF	TGTGCCAGCTCACCCAATCAGGGGTACGACTATGGCTACACCTTC
TRBJ1-1	NA	NA	TRBV4-2	CASSQHGGTTEAFF	TGTGCCAGCAGCCAACATGGGGGGACTACTGAAGCTTTCTTT
TRBJ1-3	NA	NA	TRBV15	CATSRDLQGHLLGSGNTIYF	TGTGCCACCAGCAGAGATTTGCAGGGTCACCTTCTGGGCTCTGGAAACACCATATATTTT
TRBJ1-4	NA	TRBD1	TRBV5-1	CASSSGTGSTNEKLFF	TGCGCCAGCAGCTCCGGGACAGGGTCCACTAATGAAAAACTGTTTTTT
TRBJ2-5	once	TRBD1	TRBV3-1/TRBV3-2	CASSPTPTGYQETQYF	TGTGCCAGCAGCCCGACTCCGACAGGGTACCAAGAGACCCAGTACTTC
TRBJ1-4	NA	NA	TRBV4-2	CASSQEPATNEKLFF	TGTGCCAGCAGCCAAGAACCGGCAACTAATGAAAAACTGTTTTTT
TRBJ1-4	NA	NA	TRBV2	CASSGQRNEKLFF	TGTGCCAGCAGTGGACAGAGAAATGAAAAACTGTTTTTT
TRBJ1-6	NA	TRBD1	TRBV7-2	CASSWVGQGVSPLHF	TGTGCCAGCAGCTGGGTGGGACAGGGTGTCTCACCCCTCCACTTT
TRBJ1-6	NA	TRBD1	TRBV4-3	CASSLQGSSYNSPLHF	TGCGCCAGCAGCCTACAGGGGAGCTCCTATAATTCACCCCTCCACTTT
TRBJ2-1	once	NA	TRBV3-1/TRBV3-2	CASSQVDNEQFF	TGTGCCAGCAGCCAAGTAGACAATGAGCAGTTCTTC
TRBJ2-4	NA	TRBD1	TRBV19	CASSIRGQIKPLAKNIQYF	TGTGCCAGTAGTATACGGGGACAGATAAAGCCCTTGGCCAAAAACATTCAGTACTTC
TRBJ1-6	NA	TRBD1	TRBV5-1	CASSIQGQVNSPLHF	TGCGCCAGCAGCATCCAGGGACAGGTTAATTCACCCCTCCACTTT
TRBJ1-6	NA	TRBD1	TRBV6-6	CASSDRGQGPLHF	TGTGCCAGCAGTGACAGGGGGCAAGGGCCCCTCCACTTT
TRBJ2-7	NA	NA	TRBV2	CASSSGTPKPPYF	TGTGCCAGCAGTAGCGGGACACCTAAGCCCCCGTACTTC
TRBJ2-5	NA	NA	TRBV6-2/TRBV6-3	CASSSLPVETQYF	TGTGCCAGCAGTTCCCTCCCGGTCGAGACCCAGTACTTC
TRBJ1-1	NA	NA	TRBV29-1	CSVEEHLNTEAFF	TGCAGCGTTGAAGAACACCTGAACACTGAAGCTTTCTTT
TRBJ1-1	NA	NA	TRBV29-1	CSVVGWSTEAFF	TGCAGCGTTGTGGGTTGGAGCACTGAAGCTTTCTTT
TRBJ1-2	NA	NA	TRBV24-1	CATSGGDGNYGYTF	TGTGCCACCAGCGGGGGGGACGGTAACTATGGCTACACCTTC